A single sample is the source of the 22 T cell receptor beta chains below, sequenced in a study of beta chain features in type 1 diabetes. The whole isolated RNA underwent reverse transcription, so sequencing captured expressed TCRB transcripts. Clones were read by immunoSEQ multiplex PCR, and TCRdb kept only the in-frame ones, dropping some. The sample has hundreds of thousands of clones, 14% seen once. The source material was central memory CD4+ T cells from blood. These receptors originate from a man aged 25 to 45 in good health.

Here the CDR3 reads CASSNRGLEGPLHF. CDR3 in DNA: TGTGCCAGCAGCAACAGGGGCCTGGAAGGTCCCCTCCACTTT. V usage is TRBV27 and J usage is TRBJ1-6; 7 bases match TRBD1. J was trimmed by 13 bases and V by 6 bases; bases with no gene match: 12. Germline CDR1 MNHEY, CDR2 SMNVEV (reference sequence). There are 14 residues in the CDR3.

In this sample, this clone turned up many times. At one of its ends the junction is not consistent with the germline gene, which may arise from a read error. This chain uses TRBV14 with TRBJ2-7, with D unclear. The CDR3 has 13 residues. Germline lookup yields CDR1 SGHDN and CDR2 FVKESK. The CDR3: CATSRATAYEQYF. CDR3 nucleotide sequence: TGTGCCACCAGCCGGGCAACCGCCTACGAGCAGTACTTC.

The rearrangement links TRBV12-5 to TRBJ2-2; a weak D match, TRBD1 (6 bases). The CDR3 has 14 residues. V was clipped by 0 bases and J by 5 bases, with 7 bases between them. CDR1 is LGHNT and CDR2 is FRNRAP in the germline V gene. The CDR3 sequence: CASGLVGQTGELFF. The CDR3 bases are TGTGCTAGTGGTTTGGTAGGACAGACCGGGGAGCTGTTTTTT.

This chain connects TRBV7-2 to TRBJ2-7; D might be TRBD1 (5 bases). The V end was cut by 4 bases, the J end by 5 bases, with 9 bases between. Germline assignment: CDR1 SGHTA and CDR2 FQGNSA. The length of the CDR3 is 12 residues. In nucleotides, the CDR3 is TGTGCCAGCAGCTCCAGGGTGCACGAGCAGTACTTC. It encodes CASSSRVHEQYF.

This clone has more than one count but fewer than ten. CDR3 DNA sequence: TGTGCCAGCAGCCATAGCGGGACTAACACAGATACGCAGTATTTT. This translates into CASSHSGTNTDTQYF. The chain carries TRBV5-4 and TRBJ2-3; 8 positions agree with TRBD2. Germline V CDR1 and CDR2: SGHNT, YYREEE (reference sequence). The CDR3 runs 15 residues. J gave up 2 bases and V 4 bases, and 6 bases lay outside the gene matches.

This rearrangement joins TRBV27 to TRBJ2-5, with 8 bases lining up with TRBD1. The trim removed 3 bases at V and 8 bases at J, leaving 5 bases unmatched. CDR1 is MNHEY and CDR2 is SMNVEV in the germline V gene (reference sequence). This CDR3 is 13 amino acids long. The chain's CDR3 is CASSFQGAGTQYF. CDR3 in DNA: TGTGCCAGCAGTTTTCAGGGGGCGGGTACCCAGTACTTC.

This chain joins TRBV30 and TRBJ1-3; TRBD1 is a possible D gene (6 bases). V gave up 1 base and J gave up 0 bases, with 16 bases separating them. This CDR3 spans 17 amino acids. Per the germline V gene, CDR1 is GTSNPN and CDR2 is SVGIG (reference sequence). The CDR3, as DNA: TGTGCCTGGAGTGCCCTCGGACAGTTTGCCTCTGGAAACACCATATATTTT. Translation gives CAWSALGQFASGNTIYF.

The chain combines TRBV28 with TRBJ1-1; TRBD1 agrees at 8 bases. CDR3 length: 14 residues. CDR1 is MDHEN and CDR2 is SYDVKM in the germline V gene. Germline trimming cut 6 bases from V and 1 base from J; bases unmatched to any gene: 4. The CDR3 sequence is CASRPGTGNTEAFF. As DNA, the CDR3 is TGTGCCAGCAGGCCCGGGACAGGGAACACTGAAGCTTTCTTT.

This chain connects TRBV5-1 to TRBJ1-6; D remains ambiguous. Trimming stripped 2 bases from V and 7 bases from J, with 10 bases between. Germline V gives CDR1 SGHRS, CDR2 YFSETQ. This CDR3 has 14 residues. The CDR3 spells CASSFEGLNSPLHF. The CDR3 DNA follows: TGCGCCAGCAGCTTCGAAGGTTTAAATTCACCCCTCCACTTT. Full variable domain (remainder filled in from reference TRBV5-1 and TRBJ1-6): KAGVTQTPRYLIKTRGQQVTLSCSPISGHRSVSWYQQTPGQGLQFLFEYFSETQRNKGNFPGRFSGRQFSNSRSEMNVSTLELGDSALYLCASSFEGLNSPLHFGNGTRLTVT.

In this sample, this clone turned up many times. The chain is built from TRBV7-2 and TRBJ2-5, with D unclear. From germline, CDR1 is SGHTA and CDR2 FQGNSA. V lost 2 bases and J lost 2, with 12 bases in between. The CDR3 consists of 15 residues. CDR3 residues: CASSLWARKQETQYF. Here the CDR3 DNA reads TGTGCCAGCAGCTTATGGGCCCGGAAACAAGAGACCCAGTACTTC.

The table lists this clone with a few counts. The J gene is TRBJ2-4, the V gene TRBV9; 7 nucleotides align to TRBD1. Germline V gene sequence: CDR1 SGDLS, CDR2 YYNGEE. This CDR3 spans 13 amino acids. With 4 bases clipped from V and 15 bases from J, the junction kept 13 bases outside the gene matches. CDR3 sequence (DNA): TGTGCCAGCAGCCCCTCGGGACAGATCCCTCCGTACTTC. Translated, it gives CASSPSGQIPPYF.

This clone was seen at least ten times. The chain employs TRBV4-3 and TRBJ2-3, with TRBD2 as a possible D gene (6 bases). The V end lost 0 bases, the J end lost 4 bases, and 14 bases lay between the germline ends. This CDR3 region has 16 residues. Per the germline V gene, CDR1 is LGHNA and CDR2 is YSLEER. CDR3 amino acids: CASSQDTTRGADTQYF. The CDR3 nucleotides read TGCGCCAGCAGCCAAGATACGACTAGGGGTGCAGATACGCAGTATTTT.

J is TRBJ2-3 and V is TRBV11-3; 10 positions match TRBD1. The CDR3 extends over 16 amino acids. Per germline, CDR1 SGHNT and CDR2 YENEEA. The trim removed 1 base at V and 4 bases at J, leaving 5 bases unmatched. The CDR3 loop reads CASSLVATGGADTQYF. The CDR3 DNA reads as TGTGCCAGCAGCTTAGTTGCGACAGGGGGCGCAGATACGCAGTATTTT.

This clone was seen a handful of times. The chain carries TRBV7-2 and TRBJ2-1; TRBD1 aligns across 7 bases. This CDR3 is built from 16 residues. V shed 5 bases, J shed 8 bases, and the junction held 15 bases outside the gene matches. Germline CDR1 is SGHTA and CDR2 is FQGNSA. The CDR3 nucleotides read TGTGCCAGCAGCAGACAGGGATCGAGGGGCGGCGATGAGCAGTTCTTC. This gives the protein CASSRQGSRGGDEQFF. Drawing the rest from reference TRBV7-2 and TRBJ2-1, the complete variable domain is GAGVSQSPSNKVTEKGKDVELRCDPISGHTALYWYRQSLGQGLEFLIYFQGNSAPDKSGLPSDRFSAERTGGSVSTLTIQRTQQEDSAVYLCASSRQGSRGGDEQFFGPGTRLTVL.

This clone has only a few counts. V gene TRBV27 combines with J gene TRBJ2-1; 12 positions agree with TRBD2. The V gene end was trimmed by 2 bases and the J gene end by 10 bases; junction bases not matched to a gene: 6. The CDR3 extends over 15 amino acids. The germline CDR1 and CDR2 sequences are MNHEY and SMNVEV (reference sequence). The CDR3 bases are TGTGCCAGCAGTTTAACGACTAGCGGGAGCGGCGAGCAGTTCTTC. It specifies CASSLTTSGSGEQFF.

The chain combines TRBV11-3 with TRBJ2-3, with no clear D. This CDR3 contains 18 residues. V lost 1 base and J lost 0, with 17 bases in between. Germline loops: CDR1 SGHNT, CDR2 YENEEA. The CDR3 loop is CASSLVRPSMFSTDTQYF. CDR3 nucleotides: TGTGCCAGCAGCTTAGTCAGGCCCAGTATGTTTAGCACAGATACGCAGTATTTT.

Only a few counts were recorded for this clone. The CDR3 loop reads CASSLSRSSYNEQFF. The CDR3 coding sequence is TGTGCCAGCAGTTTATCCCGCAGCTCCTACAATGAGCAGTTCTTC. The chain joins TRBV28 to TRBJ2-1, with D unclear. The CDR3 length is 15 residues. The germline V gene encodes CDR1 MDHEN and CDR2 SYDVKM. The V and J ends lost 1 base and 0 bases respectively, with 7 bases between them.

This clone was counted only a few times. This chain links TRBV18 with TRBJ2-3; 7 bases are a match to TRBD2. Germline CDR1 reads KGHSH; CDR2 reads LQKENI. This CDR3 is built from 16 residues. V lost 3 bases to trimming and J lost 3 bases; unmatched junction nucleotides: 9. This CDR3 is CASSPPRGGGTDTQYF. The CDR3 region has the DNA TGTGCCAGCTCACCCCCCCGCGGGGGTGGGACAGATACGCAGTATTTT.

This clone was observed a few times. This chain links TRBV7-6 with TRBJ1-1; unclear D gene. There are 14 residues in the CDR3. Deletions cut 0 bases from V and 5 bases from J, with 10 bases between. In germline, CDR1 is SGHVS, CDR2 FNYEAQ. In DNA, the CDR3 is TGTGCCAGCAGCTTAGCGAAGCCGGGGACTGAAGCTTTCTTT. Encoded protein: CASSLAKPGTEAFF.

The rearrangement links TRBV4-1 to TRBJ1-3; D ambiguous. The CDR3 is made up of 16 amino acids. V gave up 1 base and J gave up 4 bases, with 14 bases separating them. CDR1 and CDR2 from the germline V gene are MGHRA and YSYEKL. CDR3 sequence reads: CASSQGDRDYGNTIYF. CDR3 bases: TGCGCCAGCAGCCAAGGTGATCGAGACTACGGAAACACCATATATTTT.

The chain couples TRBV7-2 to TRBJ1-5, with no clear D. The CDR3 covers 14 residues. Germline CDR1 reads SGHTA; CDR2 reads FQGNSA. The V and J ends lost 3 bases and 3 bases respectively, with 9 bases between them. Here the CDR3 reads CASSFKAANQPQHF. The CDR3 nucleotides read TGTGCCAGCAGCTTTAAGGCAGCCAATCAGCCCCAGCATTTT.

The chain employs TRBV15 and TRBJ2-3; TRBD1 or TRBD2 may be the D gene (5 bases each). Germline V gene sequence: CDR1 LNHNV, CDR2 YYDKDF (reference sequence). Trimming took 3 bases from V and 1 from J, leaving 8 bases between them. This CDR3 is built from 14 residues. The CDR3 coding sequence is TGTGCCACCAGCAGCTGGGACCGCACAGATACGCAGTATTTT. It codes for CATSSWDRTDTQYF.